This TCR beta chain came from a study of beta chain features in type 1 diabetes. The overall study: What patients shared with healthy donors was a similar profile of age, gender and cell yields.

In germline, CDR1 is MNHEY, CDR2 SMNVEV (reference sequence). CDR3 length equals 15 residues. Trimming removed 3 bases at V and 2 bases at J, with 8 bases between. Findings and limits, study-wide: Sequencing the cDNA could make cells with high TCR expression show up more than they should. Among all four CD4+ subsets, Type 1 diabetes patients had TCRB CDR3s that were moderately but significantly shorter.

Reverse transcription of all isolated RNA meant that expressed TCRB transcripts were sequenced. Using immunoSEQ multiplex PCR, the repertoire was profiled, and TCRdb retains in-frame clones only, with some absent. This sample carries more than 120,000 clones, 13% of them seen once, and the ten largest clones take 1.3%. Via the markers CD45RO/CCR7/CD25/CD127/CD95/CD27, stem cell-like memory, regulatory, central memory and naive CD4+ cells were sorted. Once sorted, every population was more than 95% pure. With regard to this clone: The antigen is undetermined.

The chain is built from TRBV27 and TRBJ2-6; D may be TRBD1 or TRBD2 (6 bases each). This TCR was recovered from a man aged 18-30 years with type 1 diabetes. Sequences were obtained from central memory CD4+ T cells from blood. The CDR3 loop is CASSFGGAGANVLTF. The CDR3 nucleotides read TGTGCCAGCAGTTTCGGGGGCGCTGGGGCCAACGTCCTGACTTTC.